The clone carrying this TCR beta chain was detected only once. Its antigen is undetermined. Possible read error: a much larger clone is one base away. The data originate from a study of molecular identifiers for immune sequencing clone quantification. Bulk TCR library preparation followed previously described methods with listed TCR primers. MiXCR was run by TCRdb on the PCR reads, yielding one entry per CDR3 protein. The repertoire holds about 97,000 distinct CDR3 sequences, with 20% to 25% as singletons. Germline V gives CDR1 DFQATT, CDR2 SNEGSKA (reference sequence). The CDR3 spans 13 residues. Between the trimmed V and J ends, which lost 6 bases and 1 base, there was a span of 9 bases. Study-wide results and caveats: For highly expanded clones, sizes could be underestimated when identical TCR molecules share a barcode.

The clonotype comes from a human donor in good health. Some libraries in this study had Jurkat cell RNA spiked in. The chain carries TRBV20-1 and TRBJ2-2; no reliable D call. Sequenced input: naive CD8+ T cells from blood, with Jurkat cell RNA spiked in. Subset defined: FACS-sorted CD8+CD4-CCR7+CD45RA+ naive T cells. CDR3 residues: CSAPLKNTGELFF. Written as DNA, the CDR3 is TGCAGTGCGCCCCTCAAGAACACCGGGGAGCTGTTTTTT.